A selection of T cell receptor beta chains follows, all from one sample in a study of response to subunit inactivated influenza vaccine. Each CDR3 protein is one row after TCRdb ran MiXCR on the RT-PCR reads. The repertoire has about 520,000 distinct CDR3 sequences, 6% to 9% of them found once; the top ten carry 13%. The material sequenced was PBMCs from blood, taken roughly 24 months after vaccination. The receptors were sampled from a man between 50 and 75 years old who received an inactivated influenza vaccine. Each CDR3 is given with its conserved first and last residue. Each record gives: V gene, clone size, J gene, CDR3 length, D gene, CDR3 protein, CDR3 DNA. The D gene is left open where the match is weak. For some rows the clone size is stated as once, few or many, or as a class when expanded; others skip it.

TRBV5-1	few	TRBJ2-3	16	.	CASSPPGFQHTDTQYF	TGCGCCAGCAGCCCCCCTGGCTTCCAACACACAGATACGCAGTATTTT
TRBV3-1	.	TRBJ2-7	13	TRBD2	CASRDSGMREQYF	TGTGCCAGCAGGGATAGCGGGATGAGAGAGCAGTACTTC
TRBV5-1	many	TRBJ1-1	15	TRBD1	CASSLQGGAITEAFF	TGCGCCAGCAGCTTGCAGGGGGGGGCGATCACTGAAGCTTTCTTT
TRBV7-9	.	TRBJ1-2	14	.	CASSEGAANYGYTF	TGTGCCAGCAGCGAAGGGGCCGCGAACTATGGCTACACCTTC
TRBV5-1	many	TRBJ2-1	17	.	CASSWRDGMSSYNEQFF	TGCGCCAGCAGCTGGAGGGACGGGATGAGCTCCTACAATGAGCAGTTCTTC
TRBV7-9	.	TRBJ1-2	13	.	CASSLSMGDGYTF	TGTGCCAGCAGCTTATCTATGGGTGACGGCTACACCTTC
TRBV6-5	.	TRBJ2-6	19	TRBD1	CASSYRGGQGLSGANVLTF	TGTGCCAGCAGTTACCGGGGCGGACAGGGACTCTCTGGGGCCAACGTCCTGACTTTC
TRBV11-1	.	TRBJ2-2	14	.	CASRLGVGTGELFF	TGTGCCAGCAGGCTGGGAGTGGGGACCGGGGAGCTGTTTTTT
TRBV18	many	TRBJ2-7	14	TRBD2	CASSPSASGNEQYF	TGTGCCAGCTCACCTTCGGCTAGCGGTAACGAGCAGTACTTC
TRBV20-1	many	TRBJ1-5	13	.	CSATGMNNQPQHF	TGCAGTGCTACAGGGATGAACAATCAGCCCCAGCATTTT
TRBV12-3/TRBV12-4	many	TRBJ2-2	16	.	CASSLTGTGRTGELFF	TGTGCCAGCAGTTTAACGGGGACGGGTCGTACCGGGGAGCTGTTTTTT
TRBV20-1	.	TRBJ2-1	18	.	CSARGRALSVRQYNEQFF	TGCAGTGCTAGAGGCAGGGCCTTGTCGGTCAGGCAGTACAATGAGCAGTTCTTC
TRBV9	many	TRBJ2-2	18	TRBD2	CASSTSLGLAANTGELFF	TGTGCCAGCAGCACAAGCCTCGGACTAGCGGCTAACACCGGGGAGCTGTTTTTT
TRBV2	.	TRBJ2-5	12	.	CASSEPQETQNF	TGTGCCAGCAGTGAACCACAAGAGACCCAGAACTTC
TRBV7-9	.	TRBJ2-5	14	.	CASSFGADQETQYF	TGTGCCAGCAGCTTCGGGGCGGATCAAGAGACCCAGTACTTC
TRBV12-3/TRBV12-4	few	TRBJ2-4	15	TRBD1	CASSPRTGAKNIQYF	TGTGCCAGCAGCCCTAGGACAGGGGCCAAAAACATTCAGTACTTC
TRBV5-1	.	TRBJ2-5	15	.	CASSLSGGRQETQYF	TGCGCCAGCAGCTTATCCGGGGGCCGCCAAGAGACCCAGTACTTC
TRBV4-2	few	TRBJ2-1	15	.	CASRPGGRSYNEQFF	TGTGCCAGCAGGCCCGGGGGCCGCTCCTACAATGAGCAGTTCTTC
TRBV11-2	few	TRBJ2-6	17	TRBD1	CASRDPVGTGGANVLTF	TGTGCCAGCAGGGATCCGGTTGGGACAGGTGGGGCCAACGTCCTGACTTTC
TRBV29-1	.	TRBJ2-3	12	.	CSANGYTDTQYF	TGCAGCGCCAACGGATATACAGATACGCAGTATTTT
TRBV2	few	TRBJ2-4	17	.	CASDPGVNRPSKNIQYF	TGTGCCAGCGACCCGGGGGTTAACAGGCCCTCCAAAAACATTCAGTACTTC
TRBV14	.	TRBJ1-1	14	.	CASSPEQDSTEAFF	TGTGCCAGCAGCCCTGAACAGGATAGTACTGAAGCTTTCTTT
TRBV25-1	few	TRBJ1-2	12	.	CASSSRGYGYTF	TGTGCCAGCAGCTCTCGGGGCTATGGCTACACCTTC
TRBV29-1	few	TRBJ2-7	12	.	CSALGLVNEQYF	TGCAGCGCCTTAGGCCTAGTGAACGAGCAGTACTTC
TRBV12-3/TRBV12-4	.	TRBJ2-7	14	TRBD2	CASSLRGSGDEQYF	TGTGCCAGCAGTTTACGCGGGAGTGGCGACGAGCAGTACTTC